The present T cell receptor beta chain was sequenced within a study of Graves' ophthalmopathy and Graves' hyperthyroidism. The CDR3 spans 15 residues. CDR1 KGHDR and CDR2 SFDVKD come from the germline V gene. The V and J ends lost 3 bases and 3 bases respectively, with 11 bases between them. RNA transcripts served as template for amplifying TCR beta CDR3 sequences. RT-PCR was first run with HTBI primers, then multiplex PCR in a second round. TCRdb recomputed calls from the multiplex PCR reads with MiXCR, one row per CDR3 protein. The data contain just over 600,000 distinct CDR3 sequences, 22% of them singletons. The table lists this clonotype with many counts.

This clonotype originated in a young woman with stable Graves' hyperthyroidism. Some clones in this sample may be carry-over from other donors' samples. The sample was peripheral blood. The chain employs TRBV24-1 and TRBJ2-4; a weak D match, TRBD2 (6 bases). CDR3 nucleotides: TGTGCCACCAGTGATCCCGGGACTGGCAAAAACATTCAGTACTTC. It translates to CATSDPGTGKNIQYF.